This T cell receptor (beta chain) stems from a study of cytomegalovirus exposure and HLA in healthy donors. Study-wide findings and caveats: Most TCR beta V segments were productive about 87% or about 30% of the time in an earlier analysis. The study labeled roughly 160 TCR beta chains cytomegalovirus-associated. In a later analysis, a missense DCLRE1C variant was linked to TCR beta V- and J-gene trimming. Specificity for CMV antigens was confirmed in vitro for a few of the CMV-associated chains.

This CDR3 comprises 16 residues. CDR1 is KGHSH, CDR2 LQKENI, per germline. The V gene lost 3 bases and the J gene lost 5 bases, with 19 bases spanning the gap. PCR involved 60 Vbeta and 13 Jbeta primers. Some clones are missing from TCRdb's copy, which holds only in-frame ones; the method was immunoSEQ multiplex PCR. The sample comprises 100,000 to 150,000 clones, around 77% of which are singletons, and more than 4% rests with the top ten. To note about this clone: Its antigen is not known.

Sequencing was done on a sample of PBMCs. This receptor was taken from a male donor in good health and CMV-seropositive. V usage is TRBV18 and J usage is TRBJ1-2; D is perhaps TRBD1 (5 bases). CDR3 residues: CASSPMADLGGYGYTF. As DNA, the CDR3 is TGTGCCAGCTCACCGATGGCGGATCTTGGGGGGTATGGCTACACCTTC.